This T cell receptor beta chain came from a study of T cells in Graves' hyperthyroidism and ophthalmopathy. The CDR3 is made up of 15 amino acids. Trimming removed 3 bases at V and 5 bases at J, with 17 bases between. Looked up from germline, CDR1 is SGHNT and CDR2 is YYREEE (reference sequence). RNA transcripts yielded amplified TCR beta CDR3 regions. TCR CDR3 underwent first-round RT-PCR with the HTBI primer set. TCRdb passed the multiplex PCR reads through MiXCR, listing each CDR3 protein once. The sample carries 650,000 to 850,000 distinct CDR3 sequences, about 19% recorded once. A single count supports this clonotype.

This clonotype was obtained from a woman aged 45-65 years with Graves' hyperthyroidism that later progressed to Graves' ophthalmopathy. Sequenced sample: blood. The chain joins TRBV5-4 to TRBJ2-5; the D gene could be TRBD1 or TRBD2 (5 bases each). Here the CDR3 reads CASSSGAAIRETQYF. CDR3 DNA sequence: TGTGCCAGCAGCTCCGGGGCCGCAATTCGGGAGACCCAGTACTTC.